The entry below describes one T cell receptor (beta chain). Its specificity is not known. The sample originates from a study of radiation and T cells in renal cell carcinoma. Broader study findings: From baseline, blood top tumor clonotypes peaked at 2 weeks post-radiation. No pretreatment tumor biopsies were available for baseline clonotypes.

The CDR3 runs 16 residues. Germline V gene data show CDR1 as SGHRS and CDR2 as YFSETQ. Trimming shortened V by 0 bases and J by 0 bases, and 10 bases separated the two germline ends. Data came from immunoSEQ multiplex PCR; TCRdb stores just in-frame clones and leaves some out. This sample has 130,000 to 150,000 clones, with about 86% found just once. Time point noted: blood 4 weeks post-SBRT, at nephrectomy. Specified treatment: 15 Gy SBRT to primary tumor, nephrectomy 4 weeks later. Nephrectomy followed 15 Gy stereotactic body radiation by 4 weeks. After SBRT, blood was collected at 2 and 4 weeks, plus baseline.

The sample consisted of blood, taken from a patient whose treatment included radiotherapy and nephrectomy. The receptor comes from a woman in her fifties or sixties with renal cell carcinoma. The rearrangement joins TRBV5-1 to TRBJ2-1; a weak D match, TRBD2 (6 bases). CDR3: CASSLGPGDSYNEQFF. The CDR3 DNA follows: TGCGCCAGCAGCTTGGGTCCGGGGGACTCCTACAATGAGCAGTTCTTC.